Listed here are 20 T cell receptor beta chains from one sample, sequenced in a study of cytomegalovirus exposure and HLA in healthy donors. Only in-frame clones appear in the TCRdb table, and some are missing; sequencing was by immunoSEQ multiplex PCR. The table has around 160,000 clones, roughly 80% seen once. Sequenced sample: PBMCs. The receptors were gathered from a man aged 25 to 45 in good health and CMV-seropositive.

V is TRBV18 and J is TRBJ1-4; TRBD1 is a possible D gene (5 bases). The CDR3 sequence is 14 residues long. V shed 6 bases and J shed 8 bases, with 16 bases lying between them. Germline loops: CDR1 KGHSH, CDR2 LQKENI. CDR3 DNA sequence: TGTGCCAGCTCTCGACAGCATCTGGAAGAAAAACTGTTTTTT. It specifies CASSRQHLEEKLFF. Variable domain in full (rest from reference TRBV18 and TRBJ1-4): NAGVMQNPRHLVRRRGQEARLRCSPMKGHSHVYWYRQLPEEGLKFMVYLQKENIIDESGMPKERFSAEFPKEGPSILRIQQVVRGDSAAYFCASSRQHLEEKLFFGSGTQLSVL.

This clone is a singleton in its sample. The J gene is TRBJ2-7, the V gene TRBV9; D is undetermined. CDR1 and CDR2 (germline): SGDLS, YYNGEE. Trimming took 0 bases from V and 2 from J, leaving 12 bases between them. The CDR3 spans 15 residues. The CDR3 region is CASSVGPGETYEQYF. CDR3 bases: TGTGCCAGCAGCGTAGGGCCCGGAGAAACCTACGAGCAGTACTTC. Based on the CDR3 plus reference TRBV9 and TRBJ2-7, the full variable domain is DSGVTQTPKHLITATGQRVTLRCSPRSGDLSVYWYQQSLDQGLQFLIQYYNGEERAKGNILERFSAQQFPDLHSELNLSSLELGDSALYFCASSVGPGETYEQYFGPGTRLTVT.

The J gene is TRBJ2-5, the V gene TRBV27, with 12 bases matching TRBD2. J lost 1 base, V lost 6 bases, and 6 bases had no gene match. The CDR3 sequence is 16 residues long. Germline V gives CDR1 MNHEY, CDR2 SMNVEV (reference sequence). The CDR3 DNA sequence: TGTGCCAGCAGCCCCGGACTAGCGGGGTTCCAAGAGACCCAGTACTTC. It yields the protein CASSPGLAGFQETQYF.

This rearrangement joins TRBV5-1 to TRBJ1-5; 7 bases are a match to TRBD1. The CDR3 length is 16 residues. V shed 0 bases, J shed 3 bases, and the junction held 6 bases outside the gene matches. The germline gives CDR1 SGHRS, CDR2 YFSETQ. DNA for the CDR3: TGCGCCAGCAGCTTGGGGGAGACAGGGTTCAATCAGCCCCAGCATTTT. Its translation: CASSLGETGFNQPQHF.

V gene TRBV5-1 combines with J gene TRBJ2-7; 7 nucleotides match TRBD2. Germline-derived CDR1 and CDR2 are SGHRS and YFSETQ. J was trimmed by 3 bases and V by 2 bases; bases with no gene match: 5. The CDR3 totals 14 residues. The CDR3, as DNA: TGCGCCAGCAGCTTCGCGGGGGACCTCTACGAGCAGTACTTC. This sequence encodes CASSFAGDLYEQYF.

As DNA, the CDR3 is TGTGCCAGCAGCGCCGACAAGAACTCCTACGAGCAGTACTTC. Amino acid sequence: CASSADKNSYEQYF. This chain connects TRBV9 to TRBJ2-7; D not certain. The CDR3 sequence is 14 residues long. Germline CDR1 SGDLS, CDR2 YYNGEE. With 3 bases removed from V and 0 bases from J, the gap between germline ends came to 10 bases.

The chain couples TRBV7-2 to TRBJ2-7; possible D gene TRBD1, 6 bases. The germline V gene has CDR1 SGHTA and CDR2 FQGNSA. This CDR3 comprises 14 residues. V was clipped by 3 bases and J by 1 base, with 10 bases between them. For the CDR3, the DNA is TGTGCCAGCAGCTTTACGGGACAATCCTACGAGCAGTACTTC. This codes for CASSFTGQSYEQYF.

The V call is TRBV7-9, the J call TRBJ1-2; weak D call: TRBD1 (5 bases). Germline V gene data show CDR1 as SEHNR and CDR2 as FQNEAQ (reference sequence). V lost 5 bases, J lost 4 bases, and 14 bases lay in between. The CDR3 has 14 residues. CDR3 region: CASSGAARIYGYTF. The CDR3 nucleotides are TGTGCCAGCAGCGGGGCGGCAAGAATCTATGGCTACACCTTC.

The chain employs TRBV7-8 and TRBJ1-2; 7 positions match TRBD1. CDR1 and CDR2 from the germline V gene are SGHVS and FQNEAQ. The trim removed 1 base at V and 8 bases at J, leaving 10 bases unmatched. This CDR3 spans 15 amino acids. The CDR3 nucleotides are TGTGCCAGCAGCTTAGACAGGGGCTCGGCGCAAGGCTACACCTTC. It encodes CASSLDRGSAQGYTF.

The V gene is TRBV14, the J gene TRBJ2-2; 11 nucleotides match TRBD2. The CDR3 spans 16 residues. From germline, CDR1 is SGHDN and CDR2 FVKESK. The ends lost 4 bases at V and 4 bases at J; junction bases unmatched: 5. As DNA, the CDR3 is TGTGCCAGCAGCCCCCTCGGACTAGCGGGCACCGGGGAGCTGTTTTTT. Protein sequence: CASSPLGLAGTGELFF.

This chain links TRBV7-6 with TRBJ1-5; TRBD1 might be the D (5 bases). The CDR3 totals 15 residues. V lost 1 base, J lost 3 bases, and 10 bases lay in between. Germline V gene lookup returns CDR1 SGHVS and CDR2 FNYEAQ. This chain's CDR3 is CASSLEAGPNQPQHF. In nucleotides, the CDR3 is TGTGCCAGCAGCTTAGAAGCAGGGCCCAATCAGCCCCAGCATTTT.

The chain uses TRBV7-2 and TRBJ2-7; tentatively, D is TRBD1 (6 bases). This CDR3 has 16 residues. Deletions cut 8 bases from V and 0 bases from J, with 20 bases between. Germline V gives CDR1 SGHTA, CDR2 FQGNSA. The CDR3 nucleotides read TGTGCCAGCGCTATGATGAGGACAGCAATCTCCTACGAGCAGTACTTC. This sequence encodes CASAMMRTAISYEQYF. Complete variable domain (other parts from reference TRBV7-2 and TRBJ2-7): GAGVSQSPSNKVTEKGKDVELRCDPISGHTALYWYRQSLGQGLEFLIYFQGNSAPDKSGLPSDRFSAERTGGSVSTLTIQRTQQEDSAVYLCASAMMRTAISYEQYFGPGTRLTVT.

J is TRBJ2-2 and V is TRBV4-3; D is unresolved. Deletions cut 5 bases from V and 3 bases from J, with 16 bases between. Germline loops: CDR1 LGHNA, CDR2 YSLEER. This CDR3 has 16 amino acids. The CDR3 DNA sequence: TGCGCCAGCAGCTTCCGACAAATCCAGGACACCGGGGAGCTGTTTTTT. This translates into CASSFRQIQDTGELFF.

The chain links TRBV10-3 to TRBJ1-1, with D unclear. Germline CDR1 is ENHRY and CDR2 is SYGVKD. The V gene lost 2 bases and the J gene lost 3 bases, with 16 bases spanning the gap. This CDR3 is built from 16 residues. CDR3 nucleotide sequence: TGTGCCATCAGTGAGCCCTCCGAGGCCTGGGACACTGAAGCTTTCTTT. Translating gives CAISEPSEAWDTEAFF.

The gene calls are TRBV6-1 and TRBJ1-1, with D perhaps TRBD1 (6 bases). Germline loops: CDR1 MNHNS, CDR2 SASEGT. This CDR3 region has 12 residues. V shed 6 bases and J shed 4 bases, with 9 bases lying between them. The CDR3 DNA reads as TGTGCCAGCAGGCCAGGGGCCACTGAAGCTTTCTTT. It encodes CASRPGATEAFF.

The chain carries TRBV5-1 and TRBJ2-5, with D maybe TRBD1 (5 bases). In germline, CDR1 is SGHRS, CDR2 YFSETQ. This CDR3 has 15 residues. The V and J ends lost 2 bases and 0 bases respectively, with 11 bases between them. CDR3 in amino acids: CASSFNQGNQETQYF. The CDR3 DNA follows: TGCGCCAGCAGCTTCAATCAGGGTAACCAAGAGACCCAGTACTTC.

CDR3 sequence reads: CASSEVADSYNEQFF. In nucleotides, the CDR3 is TGTGCCAGCAGTGAAGTAGCGGACTCCTACAATGAGCAGTTCTTC. The chain joins TRBV2 to TRBJ2-1, with D possibly TRBD2 on 6 matching bases. V lost 1 base and J 0 bases, leaving 7 bases between the germline ends. Germline loops: CDR1 SNHLY, CDR2 FYNNEI. The CDR3 spans 15 residues.

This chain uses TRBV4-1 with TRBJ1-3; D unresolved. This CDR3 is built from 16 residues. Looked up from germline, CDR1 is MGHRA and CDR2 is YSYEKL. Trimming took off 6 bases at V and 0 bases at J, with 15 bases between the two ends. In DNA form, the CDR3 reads TGCGCCAGCAGAGCCAGGATCCTTAGCTCTGGAAACACCATATATTTT. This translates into CASRARILSSGNTIYF.

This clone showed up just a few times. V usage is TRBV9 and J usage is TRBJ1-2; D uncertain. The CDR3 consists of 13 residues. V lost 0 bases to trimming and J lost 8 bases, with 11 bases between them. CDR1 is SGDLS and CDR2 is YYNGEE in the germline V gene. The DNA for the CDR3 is TGTGCCAGCAGCGTAGGAGGGATCGGCGGCTACACCTTC. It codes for CASSVGGIGGYTF.

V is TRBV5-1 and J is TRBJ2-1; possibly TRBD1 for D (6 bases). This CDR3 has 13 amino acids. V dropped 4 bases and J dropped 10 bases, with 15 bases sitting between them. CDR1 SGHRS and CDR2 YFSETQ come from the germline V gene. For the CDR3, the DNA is TGCGCCAGCAGCCCCGGACAGTTTGGGGAGCAGTTCTTC. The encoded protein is CASSPGQFGEQFF.